This T cell receptor (beta chain) came from a study of a mutant IDH1 vaccine in newly diagnosed glioma. The CDR3 sequence is 13 residues long. V lost 5 bases, J lost 4 bases, and 11 bases lay in between. Per the germline V gene, CDR1 is SGHVS and CDR2 is FNYEAQ. Time point: week 47, end of study. Each dose of the vaccine consisted of 300 ug of mutant IDH1 20-mer peptide, with topical imiquimod. A remark on this clone: Antigen specificity is unknown.

Only in-frame clones appear in the TCRdb table, and some are missing; sequencing was by immunoSEQ multiplex PCR. The sample has roughly 35,000 clones; roughly four fifths are singletons. J is TRBJ1-1 and V is TRBV7-6; a weak D match, TRBD1 (6 bases). The clonotype was recovered from a man in his forties or fifties with glioma. The sample consisted of PBMCs, taken from a glioma patient whose treatment included an IDH1 peptide vaccine. This CDR3 is CASSQQGFTEAFF. In nucleotides, the CDR3 is TGTGCCAGCAGCCAACAGGGATTCACTGAAGCTTTCTTT. The full variable domain, rest sourced from reference TRBV7-6 and TRBJ1-1, is GAGVSQSPRYKVTKRGQDVALRCDPISGHVSLYWYRQALGQGPEFLTYFNYEAQQDKSGLPNDRFSAERPEGSISTLTIQRTEQRDSAMYRCASSQQGFTEAFFGQGTRLTVV.